This TCR beta chain was sequenced in a study of blood T cell repertoires in COVID-19. Libraries were prepared by immunoSEQ multiplex PCR; TCRdb keeps only in-frame clonotypes and omits some of them. The data hold 24,000 or so clones, with 80% to 90% observed a single time. This CDR3 region has 13 residues. V lost 0 bases and J lost 7, with 10 bases in between. CDR1 and CDR2 from the germline V gene are SGDLS and YYNGEE. This chain links TRBV9 with TRBJ1-1, with unresolved D. Sequencing was performed on peripheral blood. This receptor was taken from a human donor with acute or convalescent COVID-19. The donor label of this sample is uncertain. The chain's CDR3 is CASSVGGGGEAFF. The CDR3 DNA reads as TGTGCCAGCAGCGTAGGCGGCGGTGGTGAAGCTTTCTTT.